These 3 T cell receptor beta chains originate from one sample sequenced in a study of cytomegalovirus exposure and HLA in healthy donors. This PCR relied on a set of 60 Vbeta primers and 13 Jbeta primers. The repertoire was sequenced with immunoSEQ multiplex PCR; TCRdb's copy has only in-frame clones and lacks some. The sample yields around 150,000 clones, 60% to 85% seen once. The sequenced material came from PBMCs. All receptors derive from a woman in her thirties or forties in good health and CMV-seronegative.

This clone appeared a few times. The rearrangement links TRBV5-4 to TRBJ1-2, with no clear D. The CDR3 runs 12 residues. The germline V gene encodes CDR1 SGHNT and CDR2 YYREEE (reference sequence). V was shortened by 0 bases and J by 8 bases, with 8 bases between the two germline ends. CDR3 bases: TGTGCCAGCAGCTTGGCAATCCAGGGCTACACCTTC. Its protein is CASSLAIQGYTF.

V gene TRBV7-2 combines with J gene TRBJ2-5, with 12 nucleotides matching TRBD2. CDR1 is SGHTA, CDR2 FQGNSA, per germline. The CDR3 loop spans 14 amino acids. Trimming at V came to 6 bases and at J to 4 bases, leaving 3 bases not matched to a gene. Written as DNA, the CDR3 is TGTGCCAGCAGACTAGCGGGGGGATTAGAGACCCAGTACTTC. It specifies CASRLAGGLETQYF. The whole variable domain, filled in from reference TRBV7-2 and TRBJ2-5, reads GAGVSQSPSNKVTEKGKDVELRCDPISGHTALYWYRQSLGQGLEFLIYFQGNSAPDKSGLPSDRFSAERTGGSVSTLTIQRTQQEDSAVYLCASRLAGGLETQYFGPGTRLLVL.

The chain joins TRBV4-1 to TRBJ2-7; D may be TRBD1 (6 bases). V dropped 6 bases and J dropped 7 bases, with 22 bases sitting between them. This CDR3 spans 15 amino acids. The V gene's germline CDR1 is MGHRA and CDR2 YSYEKL. This chain's CDR3 is CASRGGQKKVGEQYF. The CDR3 nucleotides read TGCGCCAGCAGGGGCGGACAGAAAAAGGTCGGGGAGCAGTACTTC.